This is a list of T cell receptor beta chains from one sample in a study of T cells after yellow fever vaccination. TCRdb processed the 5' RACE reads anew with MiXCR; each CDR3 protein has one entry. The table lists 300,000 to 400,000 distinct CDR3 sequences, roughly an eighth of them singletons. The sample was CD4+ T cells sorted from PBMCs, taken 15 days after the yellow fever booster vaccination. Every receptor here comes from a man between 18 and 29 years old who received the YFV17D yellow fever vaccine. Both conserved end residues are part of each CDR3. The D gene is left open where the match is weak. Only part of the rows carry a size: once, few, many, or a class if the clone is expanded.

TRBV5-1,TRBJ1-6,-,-,CASSSVYNSPLHF,TGCGCCAGCAGCTCTGTCTATAATTCACCCCTCCACTTT
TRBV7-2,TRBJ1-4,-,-,CASSLAARGNEKLFF,TGTGCCAGCAGCTTAGCGGCCAGGGGCAATGAAAAACTGTTTTTT
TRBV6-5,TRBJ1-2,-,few,CASSVAGSPVHTF,TGTGCCAGCAGCGTAGCCGGGTCCCCGGTACACACCTTC
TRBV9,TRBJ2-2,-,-,CASSVAGGPVGELFF,TGTGCCAGCAGCGTAGCTGGGGGGCCGGTCGGGGAGCTGTTTTTT
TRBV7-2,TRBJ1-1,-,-,CASSPGTLTEAFF,TGTGCCAGCAGCCCTGGGACGTTGACTGAAGCTTTCTTT
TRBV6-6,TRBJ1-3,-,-,CASSYPQTGNTIYF,TGTGCCAGCAGTTACCCCCAGACCGGAAACACCATATATTTT
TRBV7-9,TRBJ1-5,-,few,CASSLDRAQPQHF,TGTGCCAGCAGCTTAGACAGGGCTCAGCCCCAGCATTTT
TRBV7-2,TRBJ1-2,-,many,CASSFGAYGYTF,TGTGCCAGCAGCTTTGGGGCATATGGCTACACCTTC
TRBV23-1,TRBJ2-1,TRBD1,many,CASSQTTRDRTYNEQFF,TGCGCCAGCAGTCAGACAACCCGGGACAGAACCTACAATGAGCAGTTCTTC
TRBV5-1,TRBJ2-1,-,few,CASSLAQGWSYNEQFF,TGCGCCAGCAGCTTGGCACAGGGTTGGTCCTACAATGAGCAGTTCTTC
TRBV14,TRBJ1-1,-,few,CASSPPGRDTEAFF,TGTGCCAGCAGCCCACCGGGGAGGGACACTGAAGCTTTCTTT
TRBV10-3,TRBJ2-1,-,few,CAISDVTGNNNEQFF,TGTGCCATCAGTGATGTTACAGGCAATAACAATGAGCAGTTCTTC
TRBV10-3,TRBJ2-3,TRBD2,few,CASRGEPDTQYF,TGTGCCTCACGGGGGGAGCCAGATACGCAGTATTTT
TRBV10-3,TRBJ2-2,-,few,CAISEIAGELFF,TGTGCCATCAGTGAAATCGCCGGGGAGCTGTTTTTT
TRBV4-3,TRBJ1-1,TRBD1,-,CASSQDTGENTEAFF,TGCGCCAGCAGCCAAGATACAGGGGAGAACACTGAAGCTTTCTTT
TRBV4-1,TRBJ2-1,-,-,CASSQPRVSGEQFF,TGCGCCAGCAGCCAACCAAGGGTTAGCGGTGAGCAGTTCTTC
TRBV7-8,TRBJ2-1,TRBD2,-,CASSLKRGPTYNEQFF,TGTGCCAGCAGCCTAAAGCGGGGGCCGACCTACAATGAGCAGTTCTTC
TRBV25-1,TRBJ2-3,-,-,CASSEYRGGSDTQYF,TGTGCCAGCAGTGAATATAGAGGGGGGTCGGATACGCAGTATTTT
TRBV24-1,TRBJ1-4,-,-,CATSGLEAATNEKLFF,TGTGCCACCAGTGGTTTAGAGGCCGCAACTAATGAAAAACTGTTTTTT
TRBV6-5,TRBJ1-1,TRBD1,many,CASSLYRGTEAFF,TGTGCCAGCAGTTTGTACAGGGGCACTGAAGCTTTCTTT
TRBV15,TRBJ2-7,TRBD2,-,CATSRGRGTAGGPEQYF,TGTGCCACCAGCAGAGGCCGGGGGACGGCGGGGGGTCCCGAGCAGTACTTC
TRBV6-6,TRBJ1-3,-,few,CASSLRGRFSGNTIYF,TGTGCCAGCAGTCTCCGCGGCCGCTTCTCTGGAAACACCATATATTTT
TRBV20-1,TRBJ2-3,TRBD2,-,CSARRGTSGGRDTQYF,TGCAGTGCTAGGAGGGGGACTAGCGGGGGCAGAGATACGCAGTATTTT
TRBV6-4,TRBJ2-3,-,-,CASSEDGADTQYF,TGTGCCAGCAGCGAAGATGGCGCAGATACGCAGTATTTT
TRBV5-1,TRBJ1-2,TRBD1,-,CASSPAGTGGNFYGYTF,TGCGCCAGCAGCCCGGCCGGGACAGGCGGAAATTTCTATGGCTACACCTTC
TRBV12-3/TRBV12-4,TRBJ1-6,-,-,CASRLRGNSPLHF,TGTGCCAGCAGATTAAGGGGCAATTCACCCCTCCACTTT
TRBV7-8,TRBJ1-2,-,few,CASSFTHYGYTF,TGTGCCAGCAGCTTTACGCACTATGGCTACACCTTC
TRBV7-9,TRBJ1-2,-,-,CASSLARGPYGYTF,TGTGCCAGCAGCTTAGCCAGGGGCCCCTATGGCTACACCTTC
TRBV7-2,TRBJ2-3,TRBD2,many,CASSLSAGGRDTQYF,TGTGCCAGCAGCTTATCCGCGGGGGGGCGGGATACGCAGTATTTT
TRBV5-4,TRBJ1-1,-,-,CASSRFDRVTNTEAFF,TGTGCCAGCAGCCGTTTCGACCGCGTTACGAACACTGAAGCTTTCTTT
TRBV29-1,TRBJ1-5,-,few,CSVGENSGNQPQHF,TGCAGCGTTGGGGAAAATTCCGGGAATCAGCCCCAGCATTTT
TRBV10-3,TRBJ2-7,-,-,CATKRTDYEQYF,TGTGCCACCAAACGGACAGACTACGAGCAGTACTTC
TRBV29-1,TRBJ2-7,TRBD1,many,CSVGRDRSYEQYF,TGCAGCGTTGGGCGGGACAGGAGCTACGAGCAGTACTTC
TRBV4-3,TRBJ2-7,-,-,CASSQDTVRGRTYEQYF,TGCGCCAGCAGCCAAGATACGGTGCGGGGTCGCACCTACGAGCAGTACTTC
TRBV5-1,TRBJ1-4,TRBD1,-,CASSAQGASGEKLFF,TGCGCCAGCAGCGCGCAGGGGGCGAGTGGTGAAAAACTGTTTTTT
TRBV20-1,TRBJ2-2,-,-,CSASASFSTGELFF,TGCAGTGCTAGCGCTAGCTTTAGCACCGGGGAGCTGTTTTTT
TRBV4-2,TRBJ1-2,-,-,CASSQDLEGAGATF,TGTGCCAGCAGCCAAGATCTGGAAGGCGCGGGGGCGACCTTC
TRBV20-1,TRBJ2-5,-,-,CSAIGPTQETQYF,TGCAGTGCTATCGGCCCGACTCAAGAGACCCAGTACTTC